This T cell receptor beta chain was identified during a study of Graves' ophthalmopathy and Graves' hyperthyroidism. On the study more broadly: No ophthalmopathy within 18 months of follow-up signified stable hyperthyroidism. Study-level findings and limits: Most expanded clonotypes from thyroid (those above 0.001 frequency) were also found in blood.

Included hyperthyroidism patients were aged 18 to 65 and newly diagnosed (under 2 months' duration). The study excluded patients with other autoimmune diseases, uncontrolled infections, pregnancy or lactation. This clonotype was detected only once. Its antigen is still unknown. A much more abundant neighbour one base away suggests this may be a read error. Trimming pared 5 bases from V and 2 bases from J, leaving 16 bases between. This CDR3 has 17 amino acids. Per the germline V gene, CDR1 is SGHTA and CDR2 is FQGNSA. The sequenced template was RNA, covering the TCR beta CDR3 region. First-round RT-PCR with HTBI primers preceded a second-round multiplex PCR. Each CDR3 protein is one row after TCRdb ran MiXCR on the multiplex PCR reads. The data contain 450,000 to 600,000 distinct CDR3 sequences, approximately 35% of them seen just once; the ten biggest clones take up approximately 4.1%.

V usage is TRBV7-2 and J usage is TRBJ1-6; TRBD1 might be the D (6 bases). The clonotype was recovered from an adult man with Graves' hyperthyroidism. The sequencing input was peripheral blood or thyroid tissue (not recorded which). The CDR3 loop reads CASSHHRERPYNSPLHF. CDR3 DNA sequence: TGTGCCAGCAGCCACCACAGGGAACGCCCCTATAATTCACCCCTCCACTTT. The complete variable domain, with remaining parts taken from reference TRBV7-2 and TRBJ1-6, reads GAGVSQSPSNKVTEKGKDVELRCDPISGHTALYWYRQSLGQGLEFLIYFQGNSAPDKSGLPSDRFSAERTGGSVSTLTIQRTQQEDSAVYLCASSHHRERPYNSPLHFGNGTRLTVT.